The 17 T cell receptor beta chains in this list originate from one sample, sequenced in a study of blood T cell repertoires in COVID-19. Only in-frame clones appear in the TCRdb table, and some are missing; sequencing was by immunoSEQ multiplex PCR. The table shows around 90,000 clones, with just under 85% occurring only once. Sequencing was carried out using peripheral blood. Receptors originate from a woman in her sixties or seventies with active or convalescent COVID-19.

This clone was observed a single time. The chain is built from TRBV5-8 and TRBJ1-5; weak D call: TRBD1 (5 bases). Deletions cut 2 bases from V and 1 base from J, with 10 bases between. The germline CDR1 and CDR2 sequences are SGHTS and YDEGEE. CDR3 size: 15 residues. CDR3 sequence: CASSFGTLSNQPQHF. The CDR3, as DNA: TGTGCCAGCAGCTTTGGGACTCTCAGCAATCAGCCCCAGCATTTT.

The rearrangement uses TRBV27 and TRBJ2-6, with D perhaps matching TRBD1 (5 bases). Trimming took 4 bases from V and 4 from J, leaving 11 bases between them. CDR1 is MNHEY, CDR2 SMNVEV, per germline (reference sequence). The CDR3 runs 15 residues. CDR3: CASSSRVNGANVLTF. The CDR3 region has the DNA TGTGCCAGCAGTTCCAGGGTAAACGGGGCCAACGTCCTGACTTTC. Full variable domain (missing parts from reference TRBV27 and TRBJ2-6): EAQVTQNPRYLITVTGKKLTVTCSQNMNHEYMSWYRQDPGLGLRQIYYSMNVEVTDKGDVPEGYKVSRKEKRNFPLILESPSPNQTSLYFCASSSRVNGANVLTFGAGSRLTVL.

The chain employs TRBV2 and TRBJ1-1; 10 positions match TRBD1. After removal of 7 bases from V and 4 bases from J, the junction contained 9 bases not matched to a gene. Germline CDR1 is SNHLY and CDR2 is FYNNEI. The CDR3 length is 15 residues. CDR3 sequence (DNA): TGTGCCAGCACCCAGTCCGGGACAGGGGTCACTGAAGCTTTCTTT. This translates into CASTQSGTGVTEAFF.

The chain joins TRBV11-3 to TRBJ2-1, with a tentative D call TRBD2 (5 bases). The CDR3 consists of 13 residues. Germline V gene sequence: CDR1 SGHNT, CDR2 YENEEA. With 5 bases removed from V and 10 bases from J, the gap between germline ends came to 15 bases. The CDR3 loop reads CASSARGMAEQFF. The DNA for the CDR3 is TGTGCCAGCAGCGCCCGAGGGATGGCGGAGCAGTTCTTC.

V and J are TRBV7-2 and TRBJ2-7; D call uncertain. The CDR3 extends over 13 amino acids. V lost 4 bases and J 0 bases, leaving 7 bases between the germline ends. The V gene's germline CDR1 is SGHTA and CDR2 FQGNSA. CDR3 DNA sequence: TGTGCCAGCAGCTCGAGGAGCTCCTACGAGCAGTACTTC. This encodes CASSSRSSYEQYF.

The chain uses TRBV7-2 and TRBJ1-5; TRBD1 is a possible D gene (6 bases). With 1 base removed from V and 0 bases from J, the gap between germline ends came to 16 bases. This CDR3 contains 18 residues. CDR1 and CDR2 (germline): SGHTA, FQGNSA. The CDR3 spells CASSLGSKGGNSNQPQHF. Here the CDR3 DNA reads TGTGCCAGCAGCTTAGGATCAAAGGGGGGGAATAGCAATCAGCCCCAGCATTTT.

The J gene is TRBJ1-5, the V gene TRBV6-6, with no clear D. Germline assignment: CDR1 MNHNY and CDR2 SVGAGI (reference sequence). Between the trimmed V and J ends, which lost 7 bases and 2 bases, there was a span of 9 bases. The CDR3 contains 13 residues. CDR3 coding DNA: TGTGCCAGCATACGGGAAGGCAATCAGCCCCAGCATTTT. Translation: CASIREGNQPQHF.

This chain joins TRBV10-3 and TRBJ2-7, with no clear D. Germline V gives CDR1 ENHRY, CDR2 SYGVKD. The CDR3 covers 13 residues. Trimming took off 0 bases at V and 6 bases at J, with 9 bases between the two ends. For the CDR3, the DNA is TGTGCCATCAGTGAGTCAGGAGCGCTCGAGCAGTACTTC. Amino acids: CAISESGALEQYF.

The chain combines TRBV4-3 with TRBJ1-2; the D is unclear. Germline V gene lookup returns CDR1 LGHNA and CDR2 YSLEER. Deletions cut 0 bases from V and 7 bases from J, with 12 bases between. The CDR3 extends over 14 amino acids. CDR3 bases: TGCGCCAGCAGCCAAGATCTTGTGGAGGGTGGCTACACCTTC. Translating it yields CASSQDLVEGGYTF.

The J gene is TRBJ2-2, the V gene TRBV2; 8 bases align to TRBD1. CDR3 size: 15 residues. The junction had 9 bases not matched to a gene; V was cut back by 8 bases and J by 4 bases. The germline V gene has CDR1 SNHLY and CDR2 FYNNEI. This chain's CDR3 is CASGSTGAPTGELFF. The DNA for the CDR3 is TGTGCCAGCGGATCGACAGGGGCTCCCACCGGGGAGCTGTTTTTT.

The chain couples TRBV6-2 or TRBV6-3 to TRBJ2-7; D call uncertain. Germline CDR1 is MNHEY and CDR2 is SVGEGT. This CDR3 spans 13 amino acids. The V and J ends lost 2 bases and 0 bases respectively, with 5 bases between them. This chain's CDR3 is CASSYPNSYEQYF. CDR3 in DNA: TGTGCCAGCAGTTACCCTAACTCCTACGAGCAGTACTTC.

The chain is built from TRBV13 and TRBJ2-3; D perhaps matches TRBD1 (6 bases). The CDR3 totals 14 residues. Trimming pared 4 bases from V and 1 base from J, leaving 9 bases between. From germline, CDR1 is PRHDT and CDR2 FYEKMQ (reference sequence). CDR3: CASSSTGGTDTQYF. Written as DNA, the CDR3 is TGTGCCAGCAGCTCGACAGGCGGCACAGATACGCAGTATTTT. The full variable domain, rest sourced from reference TRBV13 and TRBJ2-3, is AAGVIQSPRHLIKEKRETATLKCYPIPRHDTVYWYQQGPGQDPQFLISFYEKMQSDKGSIPDRFSAQQFSDYHSELNMSSLELGDSALYFCASSSTGGTDTQYFGPGTRLTVL.

The chain couples TRBV6-2 or TRBV6-3 to TRBJ1-1, with D possibly matching TRBD1 (6 bases). Trimming pared 4 bases from V and 1 base from J, leaving 10 bases between. The CDR3 loop spans 14 amino acids. The germline V gene encodes CDR1 MNHEY and CDR2 SVGEGT. CDR3 residues: CASSSQGRNTEAFF. In DNA, the CDR3 is TGTGCCAGCAGTTCCCAGGGGAGGAACACTGAAGCTTTCTTT.

The chain recombines TRBV12-3 or TRBV12-4 with TRBJ1-2, with D possibly being TRBD1 (6 bases). The CDR3 is 13 amino acids. V gave up 6 bases and J gave up 2 bases, with 10 bases separating them. The CDR3 DNA is TGTGCCAGCAGCTGGACAGTAAACTATGGCTACACCTTC. It encodes CASSWTVNYGYTF.

The rearrangement joins TRBV10-3 to TRBJ2-2, with TRBD2 matching over 15 bases. After removal of 10 bases from V and 5 bases from J, the junction contained 2 bases not matched to a gene. Germline loops: CDR1 ENHRY, CDR2 SYGVKD. This CDR3 contains 14 residues. The CDR3 protein is CANGLAGGTGELFF. The CDR3 region has the DNA TGTGCCAATGGACTAGCGGGGGGGACCGGGGAGCTGTTTTTT.

The chain has TRBV4-1 and TRBJ1-1, with 7 bases fitting TRBD1. The V segment lost 0 bases and the J segment 0 bases; nucleotides outside the gene matches: 7. The CDR3 extends over 17 amino acids. Germline V gives CDR1 MGHRA, CDR2 YSYEKL. CDR3 protein: CASSQDGLGGLNTEAFF. The DNA of the CDR3 is TGCGCCAGCAGCCAAGACGGGCTAGGGGGCCTGAACACTGAAGCTTTCTTT.

The genes are TRBV5-1 and TRBJ2-7, with no clear D. The CDR3 loop spans 14 amino acids. Germline V gene data show CDR1 as SGHRS and CDR2 as YFSETQ. Trimming removed 1 base at V and 0 bases at J, with 8 bases between. The CDR3 bases are TGCGCCAGCAGCTTGTCAGCTAGCTCCTACGAGCAGTACTTC. This codes for CASSLSASSYEQYF.